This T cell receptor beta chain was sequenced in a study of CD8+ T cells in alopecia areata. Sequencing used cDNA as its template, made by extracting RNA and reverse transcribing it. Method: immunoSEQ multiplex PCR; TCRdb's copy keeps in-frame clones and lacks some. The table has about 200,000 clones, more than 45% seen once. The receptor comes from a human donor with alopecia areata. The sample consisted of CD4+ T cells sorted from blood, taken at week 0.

CDR3 in amino acids: CASSYGQSNSPLHF. CDR3 bases: TGCGCCAGCAGCTACGGACAGTCTAATTCACCCCTCCACTTT. The rearrangement uses TRBV5-1 and TRBJ1-6; weak D call: TRBD1 (6 bases). Deletions cut 3 bases from V and 6 bases from J, with 10 bases between. Germline V lookup: CDR1 SGHRS, CDR2 YFSETQ. The CDR3 covers 14 residues.